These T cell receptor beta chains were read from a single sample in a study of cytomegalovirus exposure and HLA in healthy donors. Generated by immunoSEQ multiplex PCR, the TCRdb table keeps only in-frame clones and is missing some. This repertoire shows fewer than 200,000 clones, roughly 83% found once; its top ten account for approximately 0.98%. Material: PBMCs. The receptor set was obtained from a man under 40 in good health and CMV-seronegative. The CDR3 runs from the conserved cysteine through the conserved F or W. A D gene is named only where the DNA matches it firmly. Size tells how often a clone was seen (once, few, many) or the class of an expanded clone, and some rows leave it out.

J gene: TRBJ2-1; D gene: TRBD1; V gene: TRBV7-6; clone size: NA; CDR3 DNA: TGTGCCAGCAGCTCGGGACCCCGGGACAGCAGATACAATGAGCAGTTCTTC; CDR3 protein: CASSSGPRDSRYNEQFF
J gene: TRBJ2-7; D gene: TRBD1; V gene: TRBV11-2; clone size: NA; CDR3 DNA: TGTGCCAGCAGCCCCGGGACAGCCTACGAGCAGTACTTC; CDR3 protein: CASSPGTAYEQYF
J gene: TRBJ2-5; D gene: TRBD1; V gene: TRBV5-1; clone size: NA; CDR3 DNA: TGCGCCAGCAGCGTAGGGGACAGCCAAGAGACCCAGTACTTC; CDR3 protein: CASSVGDSQETQYF
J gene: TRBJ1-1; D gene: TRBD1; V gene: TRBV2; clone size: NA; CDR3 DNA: TGTGCCAGCAGACGTGACAGGGTAGGGACTGAAGCTTTCTTT; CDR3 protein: CASRRDRVGTEAFF
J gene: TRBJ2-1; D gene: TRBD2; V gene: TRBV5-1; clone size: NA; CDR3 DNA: TGCGCCAGCAGCTTGGGCGGGGGGGCCTACAATGAGCAGTTCTTC; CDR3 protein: CASSLGGGAYNEQFF
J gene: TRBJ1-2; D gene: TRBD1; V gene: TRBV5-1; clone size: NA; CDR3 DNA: TGCGCCAGCAGCTCACCCCAGGTCGGGACAGGGGGAGGCTATGGCTACACCTTC; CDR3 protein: CASSSPQVGTGGGYGYTF
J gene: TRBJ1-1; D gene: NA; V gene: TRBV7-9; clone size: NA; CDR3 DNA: TGTGCCAGCAGCTTCCTGAGCACTGAAGCTTTCTTT; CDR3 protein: CASSFLSTEAFF
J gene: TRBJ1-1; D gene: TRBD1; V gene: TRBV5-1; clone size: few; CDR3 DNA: TGCGCCAGCAGCTGGACAGGGGCAAACACTGAAGCTTTCTTT; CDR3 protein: CASSWTGANTEAFF
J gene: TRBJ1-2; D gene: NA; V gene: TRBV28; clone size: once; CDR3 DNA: TGTGCCAGCAGTTTAGTACAGAAGGACTATGGCTACACCTTC; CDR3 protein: CASSLVQKDYGYTF
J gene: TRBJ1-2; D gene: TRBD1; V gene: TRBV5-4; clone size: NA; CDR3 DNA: TGTGCCAGCAGCGAAGGACAGGGTAATGGCTACACCTTC; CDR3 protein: CASSEGQGNGYTF
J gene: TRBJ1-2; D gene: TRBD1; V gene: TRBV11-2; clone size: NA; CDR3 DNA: TGTGCCAGCAGCCGAACTTTGACAGGGGGTAGAGGCTATGGCTACACCTTC; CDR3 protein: CASSRTLTGGRGYGYTF
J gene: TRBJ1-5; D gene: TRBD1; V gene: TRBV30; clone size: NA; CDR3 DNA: TGTGCCTGGAGTGTAGGGGGCTTCGGCAATCAGCCCCAGCATTTT; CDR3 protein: CAWSVGGFGNQPQHF
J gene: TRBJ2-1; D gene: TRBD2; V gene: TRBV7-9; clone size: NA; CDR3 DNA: TGTGCCAGCAGCTCCAGCGGGGCCCAAAATGAGCAGTTCTTC; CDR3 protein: CASSSSGAQNEQFF
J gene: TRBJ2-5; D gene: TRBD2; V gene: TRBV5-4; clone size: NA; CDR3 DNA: TGTGCCAGCAGCTTGTCGCTAGCGGGAGCAGAGACCCAGTACTTC; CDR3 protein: CASSLSLAGAETQYF
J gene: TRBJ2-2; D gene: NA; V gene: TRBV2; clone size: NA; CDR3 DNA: TGTGCCAGCAGTGTTCAACAGGGAAAAACCGGGGAGCTGTTTTTT; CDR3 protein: CASSVQQGKTGELFF
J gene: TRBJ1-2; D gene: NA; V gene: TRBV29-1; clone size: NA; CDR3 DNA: TGCAGCGTCCGAACGACAACTAACTATGGCTACACCTTC; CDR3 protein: CSVRTTTNYGYTF
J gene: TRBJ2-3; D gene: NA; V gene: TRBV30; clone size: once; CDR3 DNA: TGTGCCTGGAGGTACTCCTCTTTTGGGAGGGATACGCAGTATTTT; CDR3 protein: CAWRYSSFGRDTQYF
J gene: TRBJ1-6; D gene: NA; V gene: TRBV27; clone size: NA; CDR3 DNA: TGTGCCAGCAGTTTTACAGGGCTATATAATTCACCCCTCCACTTT; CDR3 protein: CASSFTGLYNSPLHF
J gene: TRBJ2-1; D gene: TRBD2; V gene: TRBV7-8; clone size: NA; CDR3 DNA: TGTGCCAGCAGCTTGCCCAGCCGGAGAGGACTAGCGGGAGGGATTTACTACAATGAGCAGTTCTTC; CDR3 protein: CASSLPSRRGLAGGIYYNEQFF
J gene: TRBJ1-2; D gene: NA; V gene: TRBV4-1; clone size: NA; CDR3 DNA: TGCGCCAGCAGCCAAAGGGGCGAGGCTAACTATGGCTACACCTTC; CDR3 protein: CASSQRGEANYGYTF
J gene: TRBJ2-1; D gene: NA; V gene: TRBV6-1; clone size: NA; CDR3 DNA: TGTGCCAGCAGTGAAGGGACACCCCGGGTCCGGTTCTTC; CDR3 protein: CASSEGTPRVRFF
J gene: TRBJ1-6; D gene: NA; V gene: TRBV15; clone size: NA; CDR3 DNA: TGTGCCACCAGCAGAGGTGTAGCCACTGGGAATTCACCCCTCCACTTT; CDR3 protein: CATSRGVATGNSPLHF
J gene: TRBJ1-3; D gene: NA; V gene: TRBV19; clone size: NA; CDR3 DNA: TGTGCCAGTAAATTGCCATCCGGCTCTGGAAACACCATATATTTT; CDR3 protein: CASKLPSGSGNTIYF
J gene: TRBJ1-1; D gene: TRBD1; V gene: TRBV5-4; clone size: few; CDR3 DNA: TGTGCCAGCAGCTCTCAGACAGGGATGAACACTGAAGCTTTCTTT; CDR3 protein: CASSSQTGMNTEAFF
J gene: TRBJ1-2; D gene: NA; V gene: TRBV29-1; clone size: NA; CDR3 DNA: TGCAGCGTTGCTCCCCCGGGTCGCTATGGCTACACCTTC; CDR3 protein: CSVAPPGRYGYTF
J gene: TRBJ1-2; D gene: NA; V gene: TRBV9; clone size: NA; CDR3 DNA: TGTGCCAGCAGCGTAGACAGGGACGGCTACACCTTC; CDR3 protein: CASSVDRDGYTF
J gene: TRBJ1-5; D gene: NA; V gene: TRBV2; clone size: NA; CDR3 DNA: TGTGCCAGCAGTGATCGTGTCGCTAGTCAGCCCCAGCATTTT; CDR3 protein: CASSDRVASQPQHF
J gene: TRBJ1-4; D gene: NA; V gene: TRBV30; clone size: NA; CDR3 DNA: TGTGCCTGGAGTCGATGGACTGCTATTAATGAAAAACTGTTTTTT; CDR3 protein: CAWSRWTAINEKLFF
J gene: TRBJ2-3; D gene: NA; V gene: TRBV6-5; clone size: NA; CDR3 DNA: TGTGCCAGCAGCCCGTGGGGGGAAAGAGATACGCAGTATTTT; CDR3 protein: CASSPWGERDTQYF
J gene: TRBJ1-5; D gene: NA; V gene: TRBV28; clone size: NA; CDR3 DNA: TGTGCCAGCGACCCGAGCGGAGGGAGACAGCCCCAGCATTTT; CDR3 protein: CASDPSGGRQPQHF
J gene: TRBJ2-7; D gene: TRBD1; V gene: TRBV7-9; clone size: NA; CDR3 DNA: TGTGCCAGCAGCTCTCGACGGGACAGCCTCTACGAGCAGTACTTC; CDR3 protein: CASSSRRDSLYEQYF
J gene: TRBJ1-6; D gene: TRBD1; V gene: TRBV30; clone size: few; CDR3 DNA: TGTGCCTGGAGTGTACGGCCTCCGGGACAGGGTAATTCACCCCTCCACTTT; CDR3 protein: CAWSVRPPGQGNSPLHF
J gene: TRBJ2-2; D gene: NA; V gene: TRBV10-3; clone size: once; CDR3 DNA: TGTGCCATCAGTTTTACTAGCCCCGACACCGGGGAGCTGTTTTTT; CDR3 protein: CAISFTSPDTGELFF
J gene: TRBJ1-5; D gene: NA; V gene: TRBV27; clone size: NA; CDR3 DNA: TGTGCCAGCAGTTACAGGGTTGGCCAGCCCCAGCATTTT; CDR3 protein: CASSYRVGQPQHF
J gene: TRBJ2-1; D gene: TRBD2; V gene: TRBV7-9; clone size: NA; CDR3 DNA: TGTGCCAGCAGCTTAGCGGGCGGGGGGAACTACAATGAGCAGTTCTTC; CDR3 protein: CASSLAGGGNYNEQFF
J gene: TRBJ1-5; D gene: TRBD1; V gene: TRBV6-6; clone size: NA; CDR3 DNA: TGTGCCAGCAGAGACCGGGACAGTAGCAATCAGCCCCAGCATTTT; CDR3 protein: CASRDRDSSNQPQHF
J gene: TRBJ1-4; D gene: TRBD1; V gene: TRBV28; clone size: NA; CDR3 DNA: TGTGCCAGCAGTCCGGTGACAGGGGCGGGTGAAAAACTGTTTTTT; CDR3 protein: CASSPVTGAGEKLFF
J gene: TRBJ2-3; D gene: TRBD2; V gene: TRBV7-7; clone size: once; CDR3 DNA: TGTGCTAGCAGCCCGGGACTAGCATCAGATACGCAGTATTTT; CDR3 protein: CASSPGLASDTQYF
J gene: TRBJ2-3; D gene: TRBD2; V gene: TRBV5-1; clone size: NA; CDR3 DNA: TGCGCCAGCAGCTTGGTTCTAGCGGTAACAGATACGCAGTATTTT; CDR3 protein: CASSLVLAVTDTQYF
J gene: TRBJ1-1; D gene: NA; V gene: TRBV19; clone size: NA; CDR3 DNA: TGTGCCAGTAGTATAGTACCGGGTCTTGAAGCTTTCTTT; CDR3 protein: CASSIVPGLEAFF
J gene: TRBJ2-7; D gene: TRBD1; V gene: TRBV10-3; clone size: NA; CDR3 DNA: TGTGCCACCCAGGGGGAATACGAGCAGTACTTC; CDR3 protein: CATQGEYEQYF
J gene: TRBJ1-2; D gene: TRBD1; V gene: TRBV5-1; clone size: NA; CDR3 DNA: TGCGCCAGCACGGATCCGGACAGGACAATCTATGGCTACACCTTC; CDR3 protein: CASTDPDRTIYGYTF
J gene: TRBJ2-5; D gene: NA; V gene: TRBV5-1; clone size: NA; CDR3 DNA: TGCGCCAGCAGCTTGGGCGACTTCCTGGAGACCCAGTACTTC; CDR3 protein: CASSLGDFLETQYF
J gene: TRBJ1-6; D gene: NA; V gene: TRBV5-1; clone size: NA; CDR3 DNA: TGCGCCAGCAGCGTACCGGGGAATTCACCCCTCCACTTT; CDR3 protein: CASSVPGNSPLHF
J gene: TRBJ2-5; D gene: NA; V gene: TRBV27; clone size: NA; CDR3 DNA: TGTGCCAGCAGGACTAACCGCCATGGGGAAGAGACCCAGTACTTC; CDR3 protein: CASRTNRHGEETQYF
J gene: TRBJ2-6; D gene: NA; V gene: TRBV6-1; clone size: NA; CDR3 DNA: TGTGCCAGCAGTGTACAGGGTTTAAGCTCTGGGGCCAACGTCCTGACTTTC; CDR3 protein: CASSVQGLSSGANVLTF
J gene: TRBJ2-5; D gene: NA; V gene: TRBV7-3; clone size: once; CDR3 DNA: TGTGCCAGCAGCTCATCACCCCGGGAGACCCAGTACTTC; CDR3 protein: CASSSSPRETQYF
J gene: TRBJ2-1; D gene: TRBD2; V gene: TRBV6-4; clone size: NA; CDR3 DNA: TGTGCCAGCAGCGGGGGGGAACTAGTGGACAATGAGCAGTTCTTC; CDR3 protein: CASSGGELVDNEQFF
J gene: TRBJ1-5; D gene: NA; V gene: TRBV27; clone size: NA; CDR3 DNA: TGTGCCAGCAGTTTATATTACAGCCTGGGTGGTCAGCCCCAGCATTTT; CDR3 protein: CASSLYYSLGGQPQHF
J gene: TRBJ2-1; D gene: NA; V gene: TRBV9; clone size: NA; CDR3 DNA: TGTGCCAGCAGCGTAGGAGGAGGGAGGGGGTACAATGAGCAGTTCTTC; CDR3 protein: CASSVGGGRGYNEQFF
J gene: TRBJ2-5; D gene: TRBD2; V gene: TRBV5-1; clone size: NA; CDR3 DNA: TGCGCCAGCAGCCCGGGACTAGCGGGGGAGGAGACCCAGTACTTC; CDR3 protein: CASSPGLAGEETQYF
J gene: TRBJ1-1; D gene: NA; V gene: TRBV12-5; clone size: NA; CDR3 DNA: TGTGCTAGTGGTTTGGGACCCGAGGCTGAAGCTTTCTTT; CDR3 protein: CASGLGPEAEAFF
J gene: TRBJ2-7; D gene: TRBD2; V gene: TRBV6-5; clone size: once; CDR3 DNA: TGTGCCAGCAGCCGGACTAGCGGGGGATACGAGCAGTACTTC; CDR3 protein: CASSRTSGGYEQYF
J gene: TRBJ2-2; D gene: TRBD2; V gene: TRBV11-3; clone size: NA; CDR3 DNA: TGTGCCAGCAGCTTAGCGGCGGGAGGGGGCACCGGGGAGCTGTTTTTT; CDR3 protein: CASSLAAGGGTGELFF
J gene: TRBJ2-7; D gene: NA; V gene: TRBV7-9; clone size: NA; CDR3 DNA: TGTGCCAGCAGTTCCGCAGGAAGCGGGCCTTTCTACGAGCAGTACTTC; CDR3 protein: CASSSAGSGPFYEQYF
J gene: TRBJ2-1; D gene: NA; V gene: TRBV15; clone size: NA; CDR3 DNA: TGTGCCACCAGCAGAGACTTAGCAGGACTTAGGAATGAGCAGTTCTTC; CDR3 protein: CATSRDLAGLRNEQFF
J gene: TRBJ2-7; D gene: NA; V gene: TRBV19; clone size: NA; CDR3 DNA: TGTGCCAGTAGTGTAATAATTAGCTCCTACGAGCAGTACTTC; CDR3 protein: CASSVIISSYEQYF
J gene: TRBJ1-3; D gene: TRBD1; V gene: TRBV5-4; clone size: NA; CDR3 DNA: TGTGCCAGCAGCTTGGGGGGGGACAGAAGAGATGGAAACACCATATATTTT; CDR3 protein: CASSLGGDRRDGNTIYF
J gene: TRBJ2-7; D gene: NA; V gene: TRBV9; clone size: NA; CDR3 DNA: TGTGCCAGCAGCGTAGATGTGGGAGGCATTTTGTACGAGCAGTACTTC; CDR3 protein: CASSVDVGGILYEQYF
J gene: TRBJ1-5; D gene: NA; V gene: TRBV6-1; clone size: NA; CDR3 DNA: TGTGCCAGCAGTGACTACGACAGTGTGTATAGCAATCAGCCCCAGCATTTT; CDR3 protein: CASSDYDSVYSNQPQHF